These 13 T cell receptor beta chains were all obtained from the same sample, sequenced in a study of shared clonotypes between healthy human individuals. The repertoire was sequenced with immunoSEQ multiplex PCR; TCRdb's copy has only in-frame clones and lacks some. The data show 500,000 to 650,000 clones, around 78% seen once. Sequencing was performed on PBMCs. These TCRs come from a woman between 35 and 50 years old in good health. Some clones in this sample may be carry-over from other donors' samples.

V gene TRBV28 combines with J gene TRBJ2-3, with 14 nucleotides matching TRBD2. J lost 5 bases, V lost 6 bases, and 7 bases had no gene match. CDR1 is MDHEN and CDR2 is SYDVKM in the germline V gene. The CDR3 spans 16 residues. CDR3 region: CASRAGLAGGGDTQYF. Here the CDR3 DNA reads TGTGCCAGCAGAGCAGGACTAGCGGGAGGTGGAGATACGCAGTATTTT.

The gene calls are TRBV7-3 and TRBJ2-2; 7 positions agree with TRBD2. The length of the CDR3 is 16 residues. Germline CDR1 is SGHTA and CDR2 is FQGTGA. J was trimmed by 3 bases and V by 3 bases; bases with no gene match: 7. CDR3 amino acids: CASSLRSRGYTGELFF. The CDR3 DNA reads as TGTGCCAGCAGCTTGCGCTCGCGGGGGTACACCGGGGAGCTGTTTTTT.

This chain connects TRBV30 to TRBJ2-7; 9 bases align to TRBD2. Per the germline V gene, CDR1 is GTSNPN and CDR2 is SVGIG (reference sequence). This CDR3 region has 16 residues. Germline trimming cut 5 bases from V and 3 bases from J; bases unmatched to any gene: 14. The CDR3 coding sequence is TGTGCCTGGCAGATAAAGCGGGGGGCCGGGGACTACGAGCAGTACTTC. This sequence encodes CAWQIKRGAGDYEQYF.

The rearrangement uses TRBV28 and TRBJ2-7, with 9 bases matching TRBD2. Germline V gene sequence: CDR1 MDHEN, CDR2 SYDVKM. Germline trimming cut 5 bases from V and 5 bases from J; bases unmatched to any gene: 13. The CDR3 runs to 16 residues. CDR3 sequence: CASSPSGREGRDEQYF. In DNA, the CDR3 is TGTGCCAGCAGTCCGTCAGGGCGGGAGGGCCGGGACGAGCAGTACTTC.

The chain couples TRBV19 to TRBJ2-7; 8 nucleotides match TRBD2. The germline gives CDR1 LNHDA, CDR2 SQIVND (reference sequence). With V trimmed by 6 bases and J by 0 bases, 16 bases remained unmatched. CDR3 length: 18 amino acids. The CDR3 loop is CASSRALVQREISYEQYF. CDR3 nucleotides: TGTGCCAGTAGCCGCGCCCTCGTACAGCGGGAGATCTCCTACGAGCAGTACTTC.

About this clone: A single base is all that separates this from a far larger clone, so a read error is likely. The same CDR3 is also encoded by other DNA sequences in this sample. The chain couples TRBV7-9 to TRBJ2-1; 9 nucleotides line up with TRBD1. The CDR3 is 15 residues long. V lost 5 bases and J lost 4; bases outside the gene matches: 6. Germline V gives CDR1 SEHNR, CDR2 FQNEAQ (reference sequence). CDR3 nucleotide sequence: TGTGCCAGCAGCCCCCGGGACAGGGTTTACAATGAGCAGTTCTTC. Amino acid sequence: CASSPRDRVYNEQFF.

This clone was counted only a few times. The chain links TRBV28 to TRBJ1-1, with 10 bases matching TRBD1. This CDR3 comprises 15 residues. Germline V gives CDR1 MDHEN, CDR2 SYDVKM. Trimming at V came to 6 bases and at J to 5 bases, leaving 9 bases not matched to a gene. As DNA, the CDR3 is TGTGCCAGCAGCCGCGCGACAGGGGGCGATACTGAAGCTTTCTTT. This translates into CASSRATGGDTEAFF. Full variable domain (outside the CDR3, taken from reference TRBV28 and TRBJ1-1): DVKVTQSSRYLVKRTGEKVFLECVQDMDHENMFWYRQDPGLGLRLIYFSYDVKMKEKGDIPEGYSVSREKKERFSLILESASTNQTSMYLCASSRATGGDTEAFFGQGTRLTVV.

The chain employs TRBV7-9 and TRBJ2-1; 10 bases align to TRBD2. Looked up from germline, CDR1 is SEHNR and CDR2 is FQNEAQ (reference sequence). The CDR3 has 15 residues. V shed 6 bases, J shed 2 bases, and the junction held 4 bases outside the gene matches. This chain's CDR3 is CASRLTSGAYNEQFF. The CDR3, as DNA: TGTGCCAGCAGGCTAACTAGCGGGGCCTACAATGAGCAGTTCTTC.

The chain links TRBV20-1 to TRBJ2-7; D is unclear. The CDR3 has 10 amino acids. The V end lost 4 bases, the J end lost 2 bases, and 3 bases lay between the germline ends. Germline CDR1 is DFQATT and CDR2 is SNEGSKA (reference sequence). The CDR3 region is CSAKPYEQYF. In DNA form, the CDR3 reads TGCAGTGCTAAACCCTACGAGCAGTACTTC.

The chain joins TRBV2 to TRBJ1-4; D possibly corresponds to TRBD1 (6 bases). V dropped 4 bases and J dropped 0 bases, with 12 bases sitting between them. From germline, CDR1 is SNHLY and CDR2 FYNNEI. The CDR3 sequence is 16 residues long. The CDR3 reads CASSVRPGATNEKLFF. The CDR3 DNA sequence: TGTGCCAGCAGTGTACGACCAGGGGCAACTAATGAAAAACTGTTTTTT.

To note about this clone: A far larger clone lies a single base away; this is likely a read error. V gene TRBV6-5 combines with J gene TRBJ1-2, with unresolved D. The CDR3 covers 13 residues. Germline values: CDR1 MNHEY, CDR2 SVGAGI. The CDR3 DNA reads TGTGCCGGCAGTCCTTCTCCCAACTATGGCTACACCTTC. This translates into CAGSPSPNYGYTF.

J is TRBJ2-3 and V is TRBV5-1, with a tentative D call TRBD1 (6 bases). The CDR3 extends over 16 amino acids. Trimming removed 4 bases at V and 0 bases at J, with 15 bases between. CDR1 and CDR2 (germline): SGHRS, YFSETQ. CDR3 DNA: TGCGCCAGCAGCGCTGAGGGGGTTCCTAGCACAGATACGCAGTATTTT. This codes for CASSAEGVPSTDTQYF.

The CDR3 sequence: CASGLLGRVWETQYF. In nucleotides, the CDR3 is TGTGCCAGCGGACTACTCGGGAGAGTGTGGGAGACCCAGTACTTC. This chain links TRBV28 with TRBJ2-5, with D perhaps matching TRBD2 (6 bases). CDR1 is MDHEN and CDR2 is SYDVKM in the germline V gene. V was cut by 8 bases and J by 5 bases, with 21 bases left in between. This CDR3 is 15 amino acids long.